The entry below describes one TCR beta chain. These data are taken from a study of blood T cell repertoires in COVID-19. Study context: Acute-phase and convalescent COVID-19 samples originated in the United States, Italy and Spain.

Sequencing used immunoSEQ multiplex PCR; TCRdb keeps in-frame clones, though not all of them. The sample has some 360,000 clones; roughly nine tenths are singletons. CDR1 is MNHNS and CDR2 is SASEGT in the germline V gene. This CDR3 has 13 residues. V lost 3 bases and J lost 6, with 11 bases in between. The sample comprised peripheral blood. J is TRBJ1-2 and V is TRBV6-1, with D maybe TRBD1 (5 bases). This clonotype was sampled from a woman aged 55-69 years with COVID-19, enrolled during active disease. The CDR3 here is CASSDQGEHGYTF. Written as DNA, the CDR3 is TGTGCCAGCAGTGACCAGGGTGAGCATGGCTACACCTTC.